The 29 T cell receptor beta chains reported below all come from one sample, sequenced in a study of regulatory T cells in long-lasting Graves disease. Through Arm-PCR of CDR3 regions and iRepertoire HTBI primers, TCR beta libraries were built. TCRdb re-called the multiplex PCR reads through MiXCR, storing one row per CDR3 protein. The sample has roughly 250,000 distinct CDR3 sequences, roughly 18% seen once. The time point was: newly diagnosed GD, antithyroid drugs for less than 3 months. Extracted PBMC RNA gave rise to the TCR library. This sample was also put to use in a study of T cells in Graves' hyperthyroidism and ophthalmopathy.

The sequences come from peripheral blood mononuclear cells (PBMCs), collected at new diagnosis, from a patient treated with antithyroid drugs. These receptors originate from a woman in her twenties or thirties with Graves disease.

At least ten counts were recorded for this clonotype. J is TRBJ2-5 and V is TRBV3-1; tentatively, D is TRBD1 (6 bases). Germline assignment: CDR1 LGHDT and CDR2 YNNKEL (reference sequence). V was shortened by 2 bases and J by 4 bases, with 14 bases between the two germline ends. CDR3 length: 15 amino acids. DNA for the CDR3: TGTGCCAGCAGCCAAAGGAACCCAGGGGTAGAGACCCAGTACTTC. Amino acid sequence: CASSQRNPGVETQYF.

The chain couples TRBV11-2 to TRBJ2-2, with no clear D. The germline gives CDR1 SGHAT, CDR2 FQNNGV. V was pared by 3 bases and J by 7 bases, with 6 bases between. The CDR3 loop spans 12 amino acids. CDR3 in DNA: TGTGCCAGCAGCTTTAGGTTCGGGGAGCTGTTTTTT. Translated: CASSFRFGELFF.

This clonotype has a count of ten or more. The rearrangement links TRBV19 to TRBJ1-1; perhaps TRBD1 as D (6 bases). In germline, CDR1 is LNHDA, CDR2 SQIVND (reference sequence). The CDR3 runs to 15 residues. V lost 3 bases and J 3 bases, leaving 14 bases between the germline ends. CDR3 residues: CASSMGQGRHTEAFF. DNA for the CDR3: TGTGCCAGTAGTATGGGGCAGGGGAGGCACACTGAAGCTTTCTTT. Full variable domain (rest looked up from reference TRBV19 and TRBJ1-1): DGGITQSPKYLFRKEGQNVTLSCEQNLNHDAMYWYRQDPGQGLRLIYYSQIVNDFQKGDIAEGYSVSREKKESFPLTVTSAQKNPTAFYLCASSMGQGRHTEAFFGQGTRLTVV.

Ten or more counts support this clonotype. The chain uses TRBV6-2 or TRBV6-3 and TRBJ1-1; TRBD1 might be the D (5 bases). Germline values: CDR1 MNHEY, CDR2 SVGEGT. This CDR3 has 16 amino acids. V was pared by 6 bases and J by 0 bases, with 17 bases between. The CDR3 spells CASSTLGRSLNTEAFF. CDR3 DNA sequence: TGTGCCAGCAGCACCCTGGGGCGGAGCTTGAACACTGAAGCTTTCTTT.

In its sample, this clonotype was seen many times. This chain connects TRBV29-1 to TRBJ1-2, with D hard to call. This CDR3 has 14 residues. Looked up from germline, CDR1 is SQVTM and CDR2 is ANQGSEA. V gave up 1 base and J gave up 1 base, with 10 bases separating them. The CDR3 region has the DNA TGCAGCGTTGAAGGGCAAGGCCGTAACTATGGCTACACCTTC. Encoded protein: CSVEGQGRNYGYTF.

This chain joins TRBV29-1 and TRBJ1-2; tentative D call: TRBD1 (5 bases). The CDR3 sequence is 13 residues long. Germline CDR1 SQVTM, CDR2 ANQGSEA. V was clipped by 3 bases and J by 4 bases, with 12 bases between them. The CDR3 nucleotides are TGCAGCGTTGAGAACGGGGGTCTCTATGGCTACACCTTC. Translating gives CSVENGGLYGYTF.

This clonotype was observed many times. This chain joins TRBV28 and TRBJ2-7; 12 bases line up with TRBD2. The CDR3 runs to 15 residues. Trimming at V came to 5 bases and at J to 3 bases, leaving 5 bases not matched to a gene. Germline V CDR1 and CDR2: MDHEN, SYDVKM. CDR3 sequence: CASSLSSGGDYEQYF. DNA for the CDR3: TGTGCCAGCAGTCTTTCTAGCGGGGGGGACTACGAGCAGTACTTC. The full variable domain, its missing parts supplied by reference TRBV28 and TRBJ2-7, is DVKVTQSSRYLVKRTGEKVFLECVQDMDHENMFWYRQDPGLGLRLIYFSYDVKMKEKGDIPEGYSVSREKKERFSLILESASTNQTSMYLCASSLSSGGDYEQYFGPGTRLTVT.

This clonotype was observed at least ten times. The chain combines TRBV25-1 with TRBJ1-1; 10 nucleotides align to TRBD1. Trimming at V came to 6 bases and at J to 1 base, leaving 2 bases not matched to a gene. The CDR3 is made up of 14 amino acids. From germline, CDR1 is MGHDK and CDR2 SYGVNS. CDR3 sequence reads: CASRGDRGNTEAFF. As DNA, the CDR3 is TGTGCCAGCAGGGGGGACAGGGGGAACACTGAAGCTTTCTTT. Complete variable domain (other parts from reference TRBV25-1 and TRBJ1-1): EADIYQTPRYLVIGTGKKITLECSQTMGHDKMYWYQQDPGMELHLIHYSYGVNSTEKGDLSSESTVSRIRTEHFPLTLESARPSHTSQYLCASRGDRGNTEAFFGQGTRLTVV.

At least ten counts were recorded for this clonotype. The chain recombines TRBV20-1 with TRBJ1-3; 10 bases align to TRBD1. J was trimmed by 4 bases and V by 5 bases; bases with no gene match: 5. CDR3 length: 14 amino acids. Germline V gives CDR1 DFQATT, CDR2 SNEGSKA (reference sequence). CDR3 protein: CSAHDRGQGNTIYF. The CDR3 nucleotides are TGCAGTGCTCACGACAGGGGGCAAGGAAACACCATATATTTT.

This clonotype was found a few times. The chain uses TRBV5-4 and TRBJ1-2; unclear D gene. Trimming took 4 bases from V and 5 from J, leaving 15 bases between them. CDR3 length equals 14 residues. Germline V CDR1 and CDR2: SGHNT, YYREEE (reference sequence). The DNA of the CDR3 is TGTGCCAGCAGCGACCCCGGACGAGGGTATGGCTACACCTTC. It translates to CASSDPGRGYGYTF.

The sample holds a few counts of this clonotype. A much bigger clone sits one base away, suggesting this may be a read error. This rearrangement joins TRBV12-3 or TRBV12-4 to TRBJ2-2, with TRBD2 as a possible D gene (5 bases). The CDR3 contains 13 residues. The CDR3, as DNA: TGTGCCAGCACCCCCAAGAACACCGGGGAGCTGGTTTTT. As protein: CASTPKNTGELVF.

The genes are TRBV9 and TRBJ1-2, with D maybe TRBD1 (5 bases). Germline V gives CDR1 SGDLS, CDR2 YYNGEE. V lost 0 bases, J lost 7 bases, and 19 bases lay in between. The CDR3 is made up of 16 amino acids. CDR3: CASSVDVTETVSGYTF. Here the CDR3 DNA reads TGTGCCAGCAGCGTAGATGTGACCGAGACAGTATCTGGCTACACCTTC.

About this clonotype: A far larger clone is off by one base, so a read error is likely. V is TRBV11-2 and J is TRBJ1-5, with TRBD1 matching 10 bases. The CDR3 runs to 15 residues. Per germline, CDR1 SGHAT and CDR2 FQNNGV. Unmatched junction bases numbered 6, after V lost 1 base and J lost 9 bases. The CDR3 region has the DNA TGTGCCAGCAGCTTAGTAGGGACAGGGGATCGGCCCCAGCATTTT. Translated: CASSLVGTGDRPQHF.

This clonotype came up many times. J is TRBJ1-1 and V is TRBV2; D is undetermined. This CDR3 comprises 13 residues. V lost 3 bases to trimming and J lost 4 bases, with 9 bases between them. Germline assignment: CDR1 SNHLY and CDR2 FYNNEI. The CDR3 sequence is CASSEPVGTEAFF. The DNA of the CDR3 is TGTGCCAGCAGTGAGCCAGTAGGCACTGAAGCTTTCTTT.

This clonotype was found many times. The DNA of the CDR3 is TGTGCCAGCAGTTTAGGATCCGGGACAGGGATCGGAAATGAGCAGTTCTTC. It specifies CASSLGSGTGIGNEQFF. The rearrangement uses TRBV12-3 or TRBV12-4 and TRBJ2-1; the match to TRBD1 covers 9 bases. This CDR3 contains 17 residues. Unmatched junction bases numbered 11, after V lost 1 base and J lost 7 bases.

V usage is TRBV28 and J usage is TRBJ2-3; TRBD2 matches 7 bases. Looked up from germline, CDR1 is MDHEN and CDR2 is SYDVKM. The CDR3 is made up of 15 amino acids. Trimming cost V 6 bases and J 2 bases; bases outside gene matches: 8. CDR3 coding DNA: TGTGCCAGCAGGAGCGCTAGCGGTAACACAGATACGCAGTATTTT. It yields the protein CASRSASGNTDTQYF.

This clonotype has at least ten counts. The rearrangement joins TRBV4-1 to TRBJ1-2; 12 bases align to TRBD1. Looked up from germline, CDR1 is MGHRA and CDR2 is YSYEKL. V lost 0 bases and J lost 5; bases outside the gene matches: 4. The CDR3 loop spans 16 amino acids. For the CDR3, the DNA is TGCGCCAGCAGCCAAGAACGGGACAGGGGGCTTTATGGCTACACCTTC. Amino acids: CASSQERDRGLYGYTF.

Ten or more counts support this clonotype. The V and J genes are TRBV5-1 and TRBJ1-1; D is undetermined. Trimming pared 1 base from V and 1 base from J, leaving 11 bases between. The germline gives CDR1 SGHRS, CDR2 YFSETQ. The CDR3 is 15 amino acids. For the CDR3, the DNA is TGCGCCAGCAGCTTGCTGGGTCGCCCGAACACTGAAGCTTTCTTT. This sequence encodes CASSLLGRPNTEAFF. The variable domain in full, completed from reference TRBV5-1 and TRBJ1-1, reads KAGVTQTPRYLIKTRGQQVTLSCSPISGHRSVSWYQQTPGQGLQFLFEYFSETQRNKGNFPGRFSGRQFSNSRSEMNVSTLELGDSALYLCASSLLGRPNTEAFFGQGTRLTVV.

On this clonotype: Since a much larger clone is just one base distant, this may be a read error. The V and J genes are TRBV19 and TRBJ1-5; 8 bases are shared with TRBD1. The CDR3 sequence is 16 residues long. Unmatched junction bases numbered 6, after V lost 4 bases and J lost 1 base. The germline gives CDR1 LNHDA, CDR2 SQIVND (reference sequence). In nucleotides, the CDR3 is TGTGCCAGTAGTAACCCGGGACAGGCGAGCAATCAGCCCCAGCATTTT. Amino acids: CASSNPGQASNQPQHF. The entire variable domain, with the rest obtained from reference TRBV19 and TRBJ1-5, is as follows: DGGITQSPKYLFRKEGQNVTLSCEQNLNHDAMYWYRQDPGQGLRLIYYSQIVNDFQKGDIAEGYSVSREKKESFPLTVTSAQKNPTAFYLCASSNPGQASNQPQHFGDGTRLSIL.

There are many counts of this clonotype. This chain links TRBV5-6 with TRBJ2-2; the D call may be TRBD1 or TRBD2 (5 bases each). Germline V gene lookup returns CDR1 SGHDT and CDR2 YYEEEE. The ends were cut back, 1 base at V and 3 bases at J, with 13 bases in the middle. The CDR3 has 16 amino acids. The CDR3 DNA reads TGTGCCAGCAGCTTGTATTACGGGGCCGACACCGGGGAGCTGTTTTTT. Amino acids: CASSLYYGADTGELFF.

Turning to this clonotype: A far bigger clonotype differs at one base, so this is likely a read error. The J gene is TRBJ2-1, the V gene TRBV7-9, with TRBD2 as a possible D gene (6 bases). Germline loops: CDR1 SEHNR, CDR2 FQNEAQ (reference sequence). This CDR3 has 14 amino acids. V lost 6 bases and J lost 10, with 19 bases in between. The CDR3 loop reads CASSPPAGLGEQFF. DNA of the CDR3: TGTGCCAGCAGTCCCCCCGCGGGACTCGGCGAGCAGTTCTTC.

This clonotype was seen repeatedly, ten times or more. The CDR3 DNA is TGTGCCAGTAAACAGCGAATCCAAGAGACCCAGTACTTC. Translating it yields CASKQRIQETQYF. The rearrangement uses TRBV3-1 and TRBJ2-5; unclear D gene. Trimming shortened V by 9 bases and J by 1 base, and 12 bases separated the two germline ends. CDR3 length: 13 residues. Germline V gene data show CDR1 as LGHDT and CDR2 as YNNKEL (reference sequence).

This clonotype came up a few times. The V and J genes are TRBV15 and TRBJ2-3; TRBD2 agrees at 7 bases. Germline trimming cut 0 bases from V and 4 bases from J; bases unmatched to any gene: 7. CDR3 size: 16 residues. Germline lookup yields CDR1 LNHNV and CDR2 YYDKDF (reference sequence). The CDR3 spells CATSRDSGGFADTQYF. CDR3 coding DNA: TGTGCCACCAGCAGAGATTCCGGGGGGTTCGCAGATACGCAGTATTTT.

Of note for this clonotype: A much larger clone is a single base away; this may be a read error. The chain links TRBV11-2 to TRBJ2-7; 7 bases line up with TRBD1. The J call is in doubt because the DNA end fits TRBJ2-1 better. Germline CDR1 and CDR2: SGHAT and FQNNGV. This CDR3 is 15 amino acids long. The CDR3 protein is CASSSGTVDYSEQFF. The CDR3 region has the DNA TGTGCCAGCAGCTCCGGGACAGTGGATTACAGTGAGCAGTTCTTC.

On this clonotype: This may be a read error, as it is one base from a much larger clone. V gene TRBV3-1 combines with J gene TRBJ2-1; weak D call: TRBD1 (5 bases). CDR1 and CDR2 from the germline V gene are LGHDT and YNNKEL (reference sequence). The CDR3 covers 14 residues. Trimming stripped 3 bases from V and 13 bases from J, with 19 bases between. The CDR3 DNA follows: TGTGCCAGCAGCCAGACAGCGATCCAAGAGACCCAGTTCTTC. Protein product: CASSQTAIQETQFF.

This clonotype was observed many times. The chain carries TRBV18 and TRBJ1-1; 9 bases fit TRBD1. The CDR3 totals 14 residues. CDR1 is KGHSH and CDR2 is LQKENI in the germline V gene. Trimming took 2 bases from V and 6 from J; bases not matched to a gene: 4. The CDR3 region is CASSPNRDRAEAFF. CDR3 bases: TGTGCCAGCTCACCAAACCGGGACAGGGCTGAAGCTTTCTTT.

As regards this clonotype: A single base is all that separates this from a far larger clone, so a read error is likely. This sequence joins TRBV11-2 and TRBJ2-4; D uncertain. The last part of the DNA fits TRBJ2-5 better; the J call may be wrong. This CDR3 region has 14 residues. Per germline, CDR1 SGHAT and CDR2 FQNNGV. CDR3 sequence (DNA): TGTGCCAGCAGCTCCGGACGGTGTCAAGAGACCCAGTACTTC. This translates into CASSSGRCQETQYF.

Comments on this clonotype: A far larger clone is off by one base, so a read error is likely. The chain couples TRBV3-1 to TRBJ2-7, with D unresolved. The CDR3 spans 12 residues. The germline V gene encodes CDR1 LGHDT and CDR2 YNNKEL (reference sequence). The V end lost 0 bases, the J end lost 12 bases, and 12 bases lay between the germline ends. The chain's CDR3 is CASSQDQETRYF. As DNA, the CDR3 is TGTGCCAGCAGCCAAGATCAAGAGACCCGGTACTTC.

The genes are TRBV29-1 and TRBJ2-2, with 10 bases that match TRBD1. V was pared by 5 bases and J by 4 bases, with 4 bases of the junction left unmatched. Per germline, CDR1 SQVTM and CDR2 ANQGSEA. This CDR3 comprises 14 residues. The CDR3 nucleotides are TGCAGCGTTCGCCGGGACAGGGGCACCGGGGAGCTGTTTTTT. Amino acids: CSVRRDRGTGELFF.